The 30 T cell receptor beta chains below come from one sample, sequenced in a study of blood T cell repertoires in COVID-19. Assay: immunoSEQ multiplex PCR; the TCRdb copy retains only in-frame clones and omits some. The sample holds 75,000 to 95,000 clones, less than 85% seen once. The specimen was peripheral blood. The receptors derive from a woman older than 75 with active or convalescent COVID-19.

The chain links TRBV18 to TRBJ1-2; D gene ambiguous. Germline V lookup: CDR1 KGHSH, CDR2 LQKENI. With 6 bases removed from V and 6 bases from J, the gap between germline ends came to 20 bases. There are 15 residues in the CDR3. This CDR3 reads CASSEAFPKRDGYTF. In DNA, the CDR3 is TGTGCCAGCTCTGAAGCCTTCCCTAAGCGGGATGGCTACACCTTC.

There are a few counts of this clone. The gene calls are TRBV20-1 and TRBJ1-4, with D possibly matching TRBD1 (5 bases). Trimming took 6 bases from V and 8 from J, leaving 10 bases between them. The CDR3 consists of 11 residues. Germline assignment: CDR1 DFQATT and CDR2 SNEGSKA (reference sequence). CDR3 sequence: CSAKKGEKLFF. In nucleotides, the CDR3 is TGCAGTGCCAAAAAGGGGGAAAAACTGTTTTTT.

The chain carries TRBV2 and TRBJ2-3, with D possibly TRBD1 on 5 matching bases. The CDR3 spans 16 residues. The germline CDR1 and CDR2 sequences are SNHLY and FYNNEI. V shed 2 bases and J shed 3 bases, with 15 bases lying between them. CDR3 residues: CASSERGSLRTDTQYF. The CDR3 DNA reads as TGTGCCAGCAGTGAAAGGGGTAGTTTAAGGACAGATACGCAGTATTTT.

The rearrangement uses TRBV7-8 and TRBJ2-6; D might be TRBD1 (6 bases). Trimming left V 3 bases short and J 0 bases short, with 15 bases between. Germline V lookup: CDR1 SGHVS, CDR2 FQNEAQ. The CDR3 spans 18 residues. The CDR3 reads CASSFHRGRGSGANVLTF. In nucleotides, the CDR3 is TGTGCCAGCAGCTTTCATAGAGGCAGGGGCTCTGGGGCCAACGTCCTGACTTTC.

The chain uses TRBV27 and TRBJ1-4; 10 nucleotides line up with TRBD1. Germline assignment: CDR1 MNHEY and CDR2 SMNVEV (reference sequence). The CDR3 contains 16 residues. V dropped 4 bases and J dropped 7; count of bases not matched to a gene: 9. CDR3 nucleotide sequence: TGTGCCAGCAGTTCAATCGGGACAGGGGTCGGTGAAAAACTGTTTTTT. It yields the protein CASSSIGTGVGEKLFF. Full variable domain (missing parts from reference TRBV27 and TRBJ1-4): EAQVTQNPRYLITVTGKKLTVTCSQNMNHEYMSWYRQDPGLGLRQIYYSMNVEVTDKGDVPEGYKVSRKEKRNFPLILESPSPNQTSLYFCASSSIGTGVGEKLFFGSGTQLSVL.

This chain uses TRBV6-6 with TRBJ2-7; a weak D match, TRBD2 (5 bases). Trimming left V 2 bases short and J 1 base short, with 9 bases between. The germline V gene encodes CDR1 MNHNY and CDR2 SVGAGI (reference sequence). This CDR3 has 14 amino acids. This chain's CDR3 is CASSYQSGSYEQYF. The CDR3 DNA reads TGTGCCAGCAGTTACCAGAGCGGATCCTACGAGCAGTACTTC.

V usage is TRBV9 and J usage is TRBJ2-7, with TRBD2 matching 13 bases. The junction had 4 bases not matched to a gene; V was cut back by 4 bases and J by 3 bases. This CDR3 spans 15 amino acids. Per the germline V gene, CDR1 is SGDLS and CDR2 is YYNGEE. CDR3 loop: CASSFGLAGVYEQYF. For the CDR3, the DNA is TGTGCCAGCAGCTTTGGACTAGCGGGGGTCTACGAGCAGTACTTC.

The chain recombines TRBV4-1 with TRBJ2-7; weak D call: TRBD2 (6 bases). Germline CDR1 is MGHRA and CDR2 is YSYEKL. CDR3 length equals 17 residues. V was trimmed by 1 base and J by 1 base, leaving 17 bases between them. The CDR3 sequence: CASSQVGGTDVSYEQYF. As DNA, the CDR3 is TGCGCCAGCAGCCAAGTCGGAGGGACTGACGTGTCCTACGAGCAGTACTTC.

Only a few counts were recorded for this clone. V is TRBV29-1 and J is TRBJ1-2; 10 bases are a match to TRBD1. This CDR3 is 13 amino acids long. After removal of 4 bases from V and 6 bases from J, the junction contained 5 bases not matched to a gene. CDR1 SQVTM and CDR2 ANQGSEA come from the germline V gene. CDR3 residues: CSVGGQGSHGYTF. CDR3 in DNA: TGCAGCGTTGGGGGACAGGGGTCGCATGGCTACACCTTC.

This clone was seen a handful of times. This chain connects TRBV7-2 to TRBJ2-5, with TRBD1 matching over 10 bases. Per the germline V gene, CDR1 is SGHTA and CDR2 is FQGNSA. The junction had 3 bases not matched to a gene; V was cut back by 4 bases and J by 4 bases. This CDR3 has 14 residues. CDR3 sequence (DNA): TGTGCCAGCAGCTGGGACAGGGGTGGAGAGACCCAGTACTTC. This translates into CASSWDRGGETQYF.

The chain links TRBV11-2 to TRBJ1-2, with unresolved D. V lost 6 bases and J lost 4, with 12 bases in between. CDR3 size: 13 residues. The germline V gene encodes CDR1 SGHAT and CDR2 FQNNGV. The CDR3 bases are TGTGCCAGCAGGGGTGAAAGCGTCTATGGCTACACCTTC. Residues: CASRGESVYGYTF.

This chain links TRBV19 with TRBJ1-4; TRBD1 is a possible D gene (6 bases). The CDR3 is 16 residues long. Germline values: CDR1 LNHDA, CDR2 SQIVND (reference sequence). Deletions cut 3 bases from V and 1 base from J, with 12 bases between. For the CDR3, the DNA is TGTGCCAGTAGTATCCTAACAGGGAGAACTAATGAAAAACTGTTTTTT. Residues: CASSILTGRTNEKLFF.

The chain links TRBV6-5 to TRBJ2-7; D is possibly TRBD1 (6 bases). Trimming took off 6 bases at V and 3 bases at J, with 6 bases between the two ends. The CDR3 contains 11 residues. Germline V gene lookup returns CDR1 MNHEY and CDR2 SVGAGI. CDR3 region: CASSRGYEQYF. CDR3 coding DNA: TGTGCCAGCAGCAGGGGCTACGAGCAGTACTTC.

The CDR3: CASSTSATTGELFF. The CDR3 DNA reads TGTGCCAGCAGCACTAGCGCGACCACCGGGGAGCTGTTTTTT. This rearrangement joins TRBV7-9 to TRBJ2-2, with 7 positions matching TRBD2. Germline assignment: CDR1 SEHNR and CDR2 FQNEAQ (reference sequence). The CDR3 contains 14 residues. J gave up 4 bases and V 5 bases, and 4 bases lay outside the gene matches.

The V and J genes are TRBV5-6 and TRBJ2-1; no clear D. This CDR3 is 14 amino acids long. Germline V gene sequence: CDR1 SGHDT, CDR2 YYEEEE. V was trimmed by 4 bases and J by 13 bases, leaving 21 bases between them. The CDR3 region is CASSTYDTSEIQFF. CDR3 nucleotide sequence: TGTGCCAGCAGCACCTACGACACCTCAGAAATCCAGTTCTTC. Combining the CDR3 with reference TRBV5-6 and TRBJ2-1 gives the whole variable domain DAGVTQSPTHLIKTRGQQVTLRCSPKSGHDTVSWYQQALGQGPQFIFQYYEEEERQRGNFPDRFSGHQFPNYSSELNVNALLLGDSALYLCASSTYDTSEIQFFGPGTRLTVL.

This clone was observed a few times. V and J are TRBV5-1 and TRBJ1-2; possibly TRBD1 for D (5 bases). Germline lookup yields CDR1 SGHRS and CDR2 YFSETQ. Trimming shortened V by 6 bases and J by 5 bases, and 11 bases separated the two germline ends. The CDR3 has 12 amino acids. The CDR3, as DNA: TGCGCCAGCACTAATCAGGGATATGGCTACACCTTC. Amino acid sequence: CASTNQGYGYTF.

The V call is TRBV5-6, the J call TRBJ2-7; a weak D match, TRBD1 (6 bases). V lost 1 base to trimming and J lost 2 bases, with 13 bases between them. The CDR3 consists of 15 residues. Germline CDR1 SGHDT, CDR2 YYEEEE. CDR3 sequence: CASSLFQGHTYEQYF. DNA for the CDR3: TGTGCCAGCAGCTTGTTCCAGGGGCACACCTACGAGCAGTACTTC.

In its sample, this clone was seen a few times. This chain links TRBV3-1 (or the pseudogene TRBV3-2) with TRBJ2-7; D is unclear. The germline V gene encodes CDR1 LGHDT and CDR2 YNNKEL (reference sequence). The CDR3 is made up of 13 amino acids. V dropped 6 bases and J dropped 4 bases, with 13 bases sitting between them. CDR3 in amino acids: CASSHIFGYEQYF. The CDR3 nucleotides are TGTGCCAGCAGTCATATATTCGGGTACGAGCAGTACTTC.

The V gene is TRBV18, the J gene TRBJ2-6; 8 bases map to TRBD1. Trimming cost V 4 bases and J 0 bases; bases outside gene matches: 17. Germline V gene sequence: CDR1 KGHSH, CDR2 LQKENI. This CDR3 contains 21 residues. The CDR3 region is CASSQVLGQEGSGSGANVLTF. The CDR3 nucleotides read TGTGCCAGCTCACAGGTCCTGGGACAGGAAGGATCCGGCTCTGGGGCCAACGTCCTGACTTTC.

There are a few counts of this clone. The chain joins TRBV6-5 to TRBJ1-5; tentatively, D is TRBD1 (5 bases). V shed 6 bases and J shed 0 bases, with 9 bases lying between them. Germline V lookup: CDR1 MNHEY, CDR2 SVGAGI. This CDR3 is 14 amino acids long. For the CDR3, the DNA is TGTGCCAGCAGAGGAAGGGGTAGCAATCAGCCCCAGCATTTT. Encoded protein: CASRGRGSNQPQHF.

CDR3 amino acids: CASTVKGLASNEQFF. The CDR3 bases are TGTGCCAGTACCGTCAAAGGACTAGCGTCGAATGAGCAGTTCTTC. The V and J genes are TRBV19 and TRBJ2-1; 9 bases align to TRBD2. The CDR3 has 15 residues. V lost 7 bases, J lost 7 bases, and 11 bases stayed unmatched. The germline V gene has CDR1 LNHDA and CDR2 SQIVND (reference sequence).

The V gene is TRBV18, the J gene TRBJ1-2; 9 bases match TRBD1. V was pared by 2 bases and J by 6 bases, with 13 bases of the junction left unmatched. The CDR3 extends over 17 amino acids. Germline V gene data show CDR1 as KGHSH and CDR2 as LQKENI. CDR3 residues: CASSPIGVGQGRDGYTF. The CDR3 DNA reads TGTGCCAGCTCACCAATTGGAGTAGGACAGGGGCGAGATGGCTACACCTTC.

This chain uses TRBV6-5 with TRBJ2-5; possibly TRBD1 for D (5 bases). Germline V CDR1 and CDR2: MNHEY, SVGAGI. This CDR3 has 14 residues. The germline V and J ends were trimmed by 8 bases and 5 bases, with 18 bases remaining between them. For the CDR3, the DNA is TGTGCCAGCCACTGGGGCCCTACTGCCGAGACCCAGTACTTC. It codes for CASHWGPTAETQYF.

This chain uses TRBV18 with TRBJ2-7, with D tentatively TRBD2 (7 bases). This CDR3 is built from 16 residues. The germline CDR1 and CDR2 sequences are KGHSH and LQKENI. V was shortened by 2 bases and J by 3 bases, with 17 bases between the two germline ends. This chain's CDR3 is CASSPVGGRIVYEQYF. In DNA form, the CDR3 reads TGTGCCAGCTCACCAGTGGGGGGGCGTATAGTCTACGAGCAGTACTTC.

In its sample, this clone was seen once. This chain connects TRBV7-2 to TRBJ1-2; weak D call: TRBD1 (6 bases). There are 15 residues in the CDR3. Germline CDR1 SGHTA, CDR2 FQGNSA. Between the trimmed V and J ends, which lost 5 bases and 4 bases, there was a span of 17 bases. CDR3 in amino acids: CASSPGTRGPYGYTF. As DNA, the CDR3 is TGTGCCAGCAGCCCTGGGACCAGGGGACCCTATGGCTACACCTTC.

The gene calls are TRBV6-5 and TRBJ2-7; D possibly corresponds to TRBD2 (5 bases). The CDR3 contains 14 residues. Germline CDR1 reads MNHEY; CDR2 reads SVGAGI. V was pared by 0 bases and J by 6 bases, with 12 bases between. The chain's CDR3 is CASSYSLARGEQYF. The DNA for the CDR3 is TGTGCCAGCAGTTACTCCCTTGCCCGGGGCGAGCAGTACTTC.

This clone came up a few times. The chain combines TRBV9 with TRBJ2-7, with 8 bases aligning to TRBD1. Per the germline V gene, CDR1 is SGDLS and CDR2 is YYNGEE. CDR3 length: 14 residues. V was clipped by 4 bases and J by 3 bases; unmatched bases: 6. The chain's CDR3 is CASSPGTGDYEQYF. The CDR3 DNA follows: TGTGCCAGCAGCCCTGGGACAGGAGACTACGAGCAGTACTTC.

This CDR3 is CASSSLELHSSYEQYF. The CDR3 DNA sequence: TGTGCCAGCAGCTCCTTAGAACTTCATAGCTCCTACGAGCAGTACTTC. This chain connects TRBV5-6 to TRBJ2-7; no definite D call. V was trimmed by 3 bases and J by 0 bases, leaving 16 bases between them. This CDR3 comprises 16 residues. CDR1 and CDR2 (germline): SGHDT, YYEEEE.

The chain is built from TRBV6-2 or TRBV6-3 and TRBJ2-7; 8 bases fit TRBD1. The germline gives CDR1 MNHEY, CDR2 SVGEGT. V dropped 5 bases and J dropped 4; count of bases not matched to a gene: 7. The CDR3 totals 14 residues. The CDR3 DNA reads TGTGCCAGCAGTCCAGGGGGCGCCTGGTACGAGCAGTACTTC. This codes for CASSPGGAWYEQYF.

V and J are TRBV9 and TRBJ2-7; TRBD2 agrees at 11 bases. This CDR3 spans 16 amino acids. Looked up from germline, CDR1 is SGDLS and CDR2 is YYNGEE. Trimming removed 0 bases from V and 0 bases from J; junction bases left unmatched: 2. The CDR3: CASSVVAGGPSYEQYF. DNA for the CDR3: TGTGCCAGCAGCGTAGTAGCGGGAGGGCCCTCCTACGAGCAGTACTTC.